These 10 T cell receptor beta chains originate from one sample sequenced in a study of radiotherapy plus CTLA-4 blockade in lung cancer. TCRdb's copy holds only in-frame clones and misses some; the assay was immunoSEQ multiplex PCR. The sample records 30,000 or so clones, roughly 80% being singletons. The source material was peripheral blood, sampled from a patient treated with radiotherapy plus ipilimumab. All receptors come from a human donor with non-small cell lung cancer who had stable disease on radiotherapy plus ipilimumab.

This clone has only one observation. The chain combines TRBV5-8 with TRBJ1-4; D ambiguous. The CDR3 runs 14 residues. CDR1 and CDR2 (germline): SGHTS, YDEGEE. Trimming stripped 0 bases from V and 8 bases from J, with 11 bases between. Written as DNA, the CDR3 is TGTGCCAGCAGCTTGGGTACCTCGGAAGAAAAACTGTTTTTT. It translates to CASSLGTSEEKLFF.

The CDR3 reads CASSYLLSGANVLTF. CDR3 DNA sequence: TGCGCCAGCAGTTACTTGCTCTCTGGGGCCAACGTCCTGACTTTC. The V call is TRBV5-1, the J call TRBJ2-6; D unclear. V was pared by 5 bases and J by 0 bases, with 9 bases between. The germline gives CDR1 SGHRS, CDR2 YFSETQ. This CDR3 has 15 amino acids.

The chain combines TRBV28 with TRBJ1-6; D not resolved. The V gene's germline CDR1 is MDHEN and CDR2 SYDVKM. V was trimmed by 7 bases and J by 4 bases, leaving 20 bases between them. This CDR3 region has 17 residues. CDR3: CASIPFSKKTYNSPLHF. CDR3 in DNA: TGTGCCAGCATCCCTTTCTCAAAGAAAACTTATAATTCACCCCTCCACTTT. The full variable domain, in which reference TRBV28 and TRBJ1-6 provide the parts outside the CDR3, is DVKVTQSSRYLVKRTGEKVFLECVQDMDHENMFWYRQDPGLGLRLIYFSYDVKMKEKGDIPEGYSVSREKKERFSLILESASTNQTSMYLCASIPFSKKTYNSPLHFGNGTRLTVT.

This sequence joins TRBV7-2 and TRBJ1-2; no firm D call. With 5 bases removed from V and 4 bases from J, the gap between germline ends came to 11 bases. The CDR3 contains 13 residues. CDR1 is SGHTA and CDR2 is FQGNSA in the germline V gene. The CDR3 protein is CASSTRRTYGYTF. DNA of the CDR3: TGTGCCAGCAGCACTCGACGGACCTATGGCTACACCTTC.

The chain employs TRBV6-5 and TRBJ2-3; TRBD2 is a possible D gene (5 bases). V lost 2 bases, J lost 1 base, and 10 bases lay in between. The CDR3 length is 15 residues. CDR1 is MNHEY and CDR2 is SVGAGI in the germline V gene. The CDR3 sequence is CASSYRERGTDTQYF. The DNA for the CDR3 is TGTGCCAGCAGTTACAGGGAGAGGGGCACAGATACGCAGTATTTT.

J is TRBJ2-5 and V is TRBV5-1; D uncertain. Germline CDR1 reads SGHRS; CDR2 reads YFSETQ. Trimming removed 2 bases at V and 7 bases at J, with 15 bases between. The CDR3 totals 14 residues. DNA for the CDR3: TGCGCCAGCAGCTTACCTGGTGCTACGGGGACCCAGTACTTC. Protein: CASSLPGATGTQYF.

This chain joins TRBV6-5 and TRBJ1-2; D is ambiguous. Germline V CDR1 and CDR2: MNHEY, SVGAGI. This CDR3 contains 14 residues. Trimming took off 2 bases at V and 3 bases at J, with 10 bases between the two ends. This CDR3 is CASSYNAADYGYTF. CDR3 DNA: TGTGCCAGCAGTTACAACGCCGCAGACTATGGCTACACCTTC.

This clone was found a few times. The CDR3 nucleotides are TGTGCCAGCTCGGCAGGGACTATGAACACTGAAGCTTTCTTT. Its protein is CASSAGTMNTEAFF. The chain joins TRBV7-9 to TRBJ1-1, with a tentative D call TRBD1 (5 bases). Germline CDR1 reads SEHNR; CDR2 reads FQNEAQ (reference sequence). With 8 bases removed from V and 0 bases from J, the gap between germline ends came to 13 bases. This CDR3 region has 14 residues.

CDR3 bases: TGTGCCAGCAGTTACGAAATGGGTCCCTATAATTCACCCCTCCACTTT. Its protein is CASSYEMGPYNSPLHF. This chain joins TRBV6-5 and TRBJ1-6; D remains ambiguous. Trimming left V 2 bases short and J 2 bases short, with 10 bases between. From germline, CDR1 is MNHEY and CDR2 SVGAGI. The CDR3 is 16 residues long.

The rearrangement uses TRBV6-5 and TRBJ1-4; no clear D gene. The CDR3 totals 13 residues. V gave up 4 bases and J gave up 5 bases, with 8 bases separating them. Germline V lookup: CDR1 MNHEY, CDR2 SVGAGI. CDR3 DNA sequence: TGTGCCAGCAGTTCGCGGCCAAATGAAAAACTGTTTTTT. Protein sequence: CASSSRPNEKLFF.